This T cell receptor beta chain comes out of a study of blood T cell repertoires in COVID-19. In germline, CDR1 is LNHDA, CDR2 SQIVND (reference sequence). Unmatched junction bases numbered 7, after V lost 5 bases and J lost 1 base. CDR3 length equals 16 residues. In the authors' methods: Counts of nucleated cells, estimated from reference gene primer amplification, were obtained. Some clones are missing from TCRdb's copy, which holds only in-frame ones; the method was immunoSEQ multiplex PCR. From that table come the V and J calls and clone size; the DNA was used to work out D and trimming. The sample carries around 80,000 clones, 80% to 90% recorded once.

The sequenced sample consisted of peripheral blood. This receptor was taken from a man aged 60 to 75 with acute or convalescent COVID-19. The rearrangement uses TRBV19 and TRBJ1-3; 8 bases are a match to TRBD1. CDR3 sequence (DNA): TGTGCCAGTAGTGCCCGGACAGGGTCGTCTGGAAACACCATATATTTT. This sequence encodes CASSARTGSSGNTIYF. The whole variable domain, remainder taken from reference TRBV19 and TRBJ1-3, is DGGITQSPKYLFRKEGQNVTLSCEQNLNHDAMYWYRQDPGQGLRLIYYSQIVNDFQKGDIAEGYSVSREKKESFPLTVTSAQKNPTAFYLCASSARTGSSGNTIYFGEGSWLTVV.